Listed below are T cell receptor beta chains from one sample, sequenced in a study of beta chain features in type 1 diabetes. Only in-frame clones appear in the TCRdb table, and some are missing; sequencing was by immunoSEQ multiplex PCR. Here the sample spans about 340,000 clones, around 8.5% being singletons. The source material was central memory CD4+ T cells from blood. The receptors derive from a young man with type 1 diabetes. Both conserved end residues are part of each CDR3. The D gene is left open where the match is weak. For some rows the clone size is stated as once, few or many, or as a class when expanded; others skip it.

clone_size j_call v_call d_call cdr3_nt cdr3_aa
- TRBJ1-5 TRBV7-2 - TGTGCCAGCAGCTTAGACGCCGGAGGCAATCAGCCCCAGCATTTT CASSLDAGGNQPQHF
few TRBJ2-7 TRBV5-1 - TGCGCCAGCTTTTACAGCGCCGACTACGAGCAGTACTTC CASFYSADYEQYF
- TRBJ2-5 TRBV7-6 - TGTGCCAGCAGCTTAGCCCGGGAAGAGACCCAGTACTTC CASSLAREETQYF
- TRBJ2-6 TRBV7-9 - TGTGCCAGCAGCTGCGCAGGGGCCAACGTCCTGACTTTC CASSCAGANVLTF
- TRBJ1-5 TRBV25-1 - TGTGCCAGCAGTGGATCAGGGTTTCAGCCCCAGCATTTT CASSGSGFQPQHF
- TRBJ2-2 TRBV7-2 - TGTGCCAGCAGCTCGGCGGCCGGGGAGCTGTTTTTT CASSSAAGELFF
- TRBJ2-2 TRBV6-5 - TGTGCCAGCACCCCGGAGGGACCGAACACCGGGGAGCTGTTTTTT CASTPEGPNTGELFF
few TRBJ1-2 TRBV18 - TGTGCCAGCTCACCGACAGGTGTCTATGGCTACACCTTC CASSPTGVYGYTF
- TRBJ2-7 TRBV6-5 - TGTGCCAGCAGTTACTCTTTAACGCGGGTCTACGAGCAGTACTTC CASSYSLTRVYEQYF
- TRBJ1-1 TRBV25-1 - TGTGCCAGCAGTAGGGGGGCCCCAGGGGAAGCTTTCTTT CASSRGAPGEAFF
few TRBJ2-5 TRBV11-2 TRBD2 TGTGCCAGCAGGTCTAGCGGGGGGGTGGAGACCCAGTACTTC CASRSSGGVETQYF
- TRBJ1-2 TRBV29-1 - TGCAGCGCATACCAGGGGTTCTATGGCTACACCTTC CSAYQGFYGYTF
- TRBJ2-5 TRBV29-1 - TGCAGCGCCGGGTTGGAAGAGACCCAGTACTTC CSAGLEETQYF
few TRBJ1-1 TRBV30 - TGTGCCTGGGAAACCGGGGGGGGAGGCACTGAAGCTTTCTTT CAWETGGGGTEAFF
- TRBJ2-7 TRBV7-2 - TGTGCCAGCAGCTCGGCGGAGAGAGAGTACTTC CASSSAEREYF
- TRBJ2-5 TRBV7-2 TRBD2 TGTGCCAGCGCGGGACTAGCAAAGGAGACCCAGTACTTC CASAGLAKETQYF
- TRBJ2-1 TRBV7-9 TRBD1 TGTGCCAGCAGCTCGACAGGGGGAAGCAATGAGCAGTTCTTC CASSSTGGSNEQFF
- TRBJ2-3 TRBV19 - TGTGCCAGTAGGGACGTTGGGGGCACAGATACGCAGTATTTT CASRDVGGTDTQYF